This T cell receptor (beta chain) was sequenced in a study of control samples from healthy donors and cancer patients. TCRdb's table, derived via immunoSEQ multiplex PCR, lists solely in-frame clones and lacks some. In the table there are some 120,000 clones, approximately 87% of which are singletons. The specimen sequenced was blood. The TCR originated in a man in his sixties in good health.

The CDR3 protein is CASSYGGIQTEAFF. CDR3 bases: TGTGCCAGCAGCTACGGAGGCATTCAAACTGAAGCTTTCTTT. This chain joins TRBV3-1 (or the pseudogene TRBV3-2) and TRBJ1-1, with unresolved D. Germline V gene data show CDR1 as LGHDT and CDR2 as YNNKEL (reference sequence). This CDR3 contains 14 residues. Trimming took 5 bases from V and 5 from J, leaving 15 bases between them.